Below, 9 T cell receptor beta chains from the same sample are listed, as sequenced in a study of T cell responses to AZD1222 COVID-19 vaccine. Here immunoSEQ multiplex PCR was the method, and the copy in TCRdb shows in-frame clones only, minus some. This table holds some 110,000 clones, about 89% found once. This sample comprised peripheral blood, obtained 28 days after the second dose of the MenACWY control vaccine. The receptors originated from an adult who received the MenACWY meningococcal vaccine as a control.

V and J are TRBV10-2 and TRBJ2-7, with 14 bases aligning to TRBD2. Germline loops: CDR1 WSHSY, CDR2 SAAADI. There are 15 residues in the CDR3. Trimming removed 6 bases from V and 6 bases from J; junction bases left unmatched: 7. The CDR3 DNA follows: TGCGCCAGCAGATTCGGAGGACTAGCGGGGGGCGAGCAGTACTTC. The encoded protein is CASRFGGLAGGEQYF.

The chain uses TRBV12-3 or TRBV12-4 and TRBJ1-5; D is uncertain. This CDR3 contains 13 residues. The germline V and J ends were trimmed by 6 bases and 4 bases, with 10 bases remaining between them. The CDR3 bases are TGTGCCAGCAGCCAACAAGATAATCAGCCCCAGCATTTT. It is translated as CASSQQDNQPQHF.

This chain joins TRBV7-9 and TRBJ2-7; TRBD1 is a possible D gene (6 bases). The germline V gene encodes CDR1 SEHNR and CDR2 FQNEAQ (reference sequence). The CDR3 spans 15 residues. V shed 6 bases and J shed 2 bases, with 17 bases lying between them. The CDR3 DNA is TGTGCCAGCAGTTCCCCGGTTGGGACACCCTACGAGCAGTACTTC. Translating it yields CASSSPVGTPYEQYF.

The chain recombines TRBV7-9 with TRBJ1-6; D ambiguous. CDR3 size: 13 residues. In germline, CDR1 is SEHNR, CDR2 FQNEAQ (reference sequence). V was cut by 3 bases and J by 8 bases, with 8 bases left in between. DNA for the CDR3: TGTGCCAGCAGCTTCTTTGGGGATTCACCCCTCCACTTT. Amino acid sequence: CASSFFGDSPLHF.

The chain uses TRBV6-5 and TRBJ1-1, with D possibly TRBD1 on 6 matching bases. The CDR3 contains 12 residues. CDR1 and CDR2 (germline): MNHEY, SVGAGI. Trimming shortened V by 6 bases and J by 10 bases, and 15 bases separated the two germline ends. The CDR3 DNA follows: TGTGCCAGCAGGCGGGACACAGGTTTAGCTTTCTTT. Its protein product is CASRRDTGLAFF.

The chain carries TRBV11-2 and TRBJ2-3, with D tentatively TRBD1 or TRBD2 (6 bases each). V was shortened by 5 bases and J by 7 bases, with 10 bases between the two germline ends. Germline assignment: CDR1 SGHAT and CDR2 FQNNGV. The CDR3 has 12 residues. In DNA form, the CDR3 reads TGTGCCAGCAGCGGAGGGGGATATACGCAGTATTTT. The encoded protein is CASSGGGYTQYF.

This clone was observed a few times. The CDR3 DNA follows: TGTGCCAGCAGCTTGCCCCCCCATATAACTAGCGGGCGGACCTACGAGCAGTACTTC. This gives the protein CASSLPPHITSGRTYEQYF. V and J are TRBV5-8 and TRBJ2-7; 9 bases are shared with TRBD2. The CDR3 sequence is 19 residues long. With 1 base clipped from V and 2 bases from J, the junction kept 16 bases outside the gene matches. Per germline, CDR1 SGHTS and CDR2 YDEGEE. The variable domain in full, with the rest retrieved from reference TRBV5-8 and TRBJ2-7, is EAGVTQSPTHLIKTRGQQATLRCSPISGHTSVYWYQQALGLGLQFLLWYDEGEERNRGNFPPRFSGRQFPNYSSELNVNALELEDSALYLCASSLPPHITSGRTYEQYFGPGTRLTVT.

The rearrangement joins TRBV10-1 to TRBJ2-2, with D possibly called TRBD1 or TRBD2 (5 bases each). Germline CDR1 is WNHNN and CDR2 is SYGVQD (reference sequence). V was trimmed by 2 bases and J by 0 bases, leaving 13 bases between them. CDR3 length: 17 residues. CDR3 sequence: CASSEVWDGPNTGELFF. In DNA form, the CDR3 reads TGCGCCAGCAGTGAGGTCTGGGACGGCCCGAACACCGGGGAGCTGTTTTTT.

This clone was picked up a small number of times. V is TRBV27 and J is TRBJ1-1; no definite D call. The CDR3 sequence is 13 residues long. The V end was cut by 7 bases, the J end by 8 bases, with 17 bases between. The germline V gene has CDR1 MNHEY and CDR2 SMNVEV (reference sequence). CDR3 DNA sequence: TGTGCCAGCACCCGTTCTGGGAGTCTAGAAGCTTTCTTT. It encodes CASTRSGSLEAFF.